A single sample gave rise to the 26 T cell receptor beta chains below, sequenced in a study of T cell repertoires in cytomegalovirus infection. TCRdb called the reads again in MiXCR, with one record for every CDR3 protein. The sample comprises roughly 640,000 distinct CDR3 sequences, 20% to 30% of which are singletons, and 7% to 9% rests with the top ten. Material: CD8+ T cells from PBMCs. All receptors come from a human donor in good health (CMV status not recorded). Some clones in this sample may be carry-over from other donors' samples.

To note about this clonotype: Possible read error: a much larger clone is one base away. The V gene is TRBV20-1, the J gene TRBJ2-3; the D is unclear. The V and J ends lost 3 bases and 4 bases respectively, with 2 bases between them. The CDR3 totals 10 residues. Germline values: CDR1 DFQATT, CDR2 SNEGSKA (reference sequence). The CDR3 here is CSARADTQYF. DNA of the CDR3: TGCAGTGCTAGGGCAGATACGCAGTATTTT.

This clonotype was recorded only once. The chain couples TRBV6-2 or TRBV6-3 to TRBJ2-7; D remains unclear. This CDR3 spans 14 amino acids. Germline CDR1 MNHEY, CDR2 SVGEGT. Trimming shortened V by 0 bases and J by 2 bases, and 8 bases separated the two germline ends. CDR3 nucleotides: TGTGCCAGCAGTTACTCGGCTAGAACCTACGAGCAGTACGTC. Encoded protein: CASSYSARTYEQYV.

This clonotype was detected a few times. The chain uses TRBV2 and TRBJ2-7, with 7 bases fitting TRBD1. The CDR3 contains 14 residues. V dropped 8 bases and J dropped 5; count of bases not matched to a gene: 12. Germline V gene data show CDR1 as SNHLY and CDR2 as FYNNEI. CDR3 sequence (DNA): TGTGCCAGCGTAAGGGGGCAGGGAGTCCACGAGCAGTACTTC. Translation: CASVRGQGVHEQYF.

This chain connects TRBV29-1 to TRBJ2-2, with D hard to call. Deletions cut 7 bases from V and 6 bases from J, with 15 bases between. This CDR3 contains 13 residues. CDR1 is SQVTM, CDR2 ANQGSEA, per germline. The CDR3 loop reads CSALPDGAGELFF. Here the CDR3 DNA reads TGCAGCGCCCTCCCGGACGGAGCCGGGGAGCTGTTTTTT.

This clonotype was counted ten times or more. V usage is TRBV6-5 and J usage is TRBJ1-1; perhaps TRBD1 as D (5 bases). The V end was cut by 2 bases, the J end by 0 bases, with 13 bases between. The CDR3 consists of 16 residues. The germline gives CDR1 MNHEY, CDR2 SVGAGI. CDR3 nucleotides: TGTGCCAGCAGTTACCGACAGTTTAGTATGAACACTGAAGCTTTCTTT. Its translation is CASSYRQFSMNTEAFF.

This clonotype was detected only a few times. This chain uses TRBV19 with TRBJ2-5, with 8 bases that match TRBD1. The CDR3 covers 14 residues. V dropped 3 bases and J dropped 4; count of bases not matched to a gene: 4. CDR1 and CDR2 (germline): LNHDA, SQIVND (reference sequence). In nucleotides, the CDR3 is TGTGCCAGTAGTATCGGAGACAGGGGAGAGACCCAGTACTTC. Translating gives CASSIGDRGETQYF.

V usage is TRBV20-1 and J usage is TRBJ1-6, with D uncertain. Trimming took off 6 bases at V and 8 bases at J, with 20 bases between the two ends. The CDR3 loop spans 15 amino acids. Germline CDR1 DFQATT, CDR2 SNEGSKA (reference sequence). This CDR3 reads CSARDGVYLDSPLHF. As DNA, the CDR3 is TGCAGTGCCCGAGACGGAGTTTACCTTGATTCACCCCTCCACTTT.

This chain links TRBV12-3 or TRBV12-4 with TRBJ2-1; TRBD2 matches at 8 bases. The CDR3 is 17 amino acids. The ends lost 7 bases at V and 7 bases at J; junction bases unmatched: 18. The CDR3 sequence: CASTRGGAPRSGNEQFF. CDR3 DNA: TGTGCCAGCACCCGGGGGGGGGCCCCGAGGAGTGGGAATGAGCAGTTCTTC.

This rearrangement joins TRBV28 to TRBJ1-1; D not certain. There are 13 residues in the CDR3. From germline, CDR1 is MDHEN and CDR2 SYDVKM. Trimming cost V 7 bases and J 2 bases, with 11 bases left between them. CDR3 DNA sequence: TGTGCCAGCACGCCCCGACAAAACACTGAAGCTTTCTTT. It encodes CASTPRQNTEAFF.

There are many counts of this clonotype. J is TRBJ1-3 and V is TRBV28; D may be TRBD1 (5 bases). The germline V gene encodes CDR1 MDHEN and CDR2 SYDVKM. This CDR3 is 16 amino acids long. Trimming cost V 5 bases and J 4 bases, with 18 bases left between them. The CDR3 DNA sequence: TGTGCCAGCAGTATTGACGTCGCAGGGCCGGGAAACACCATATATTTT. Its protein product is CASSIDVAGPGNTIYF.

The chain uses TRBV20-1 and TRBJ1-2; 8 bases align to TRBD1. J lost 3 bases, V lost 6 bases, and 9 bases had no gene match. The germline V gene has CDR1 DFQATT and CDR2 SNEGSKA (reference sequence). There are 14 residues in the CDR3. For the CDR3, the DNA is TGCAGTGCAACGCCGGGACAGGTGGACTATGGCTACACCTTC. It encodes CSATPGQVDYGYTF.

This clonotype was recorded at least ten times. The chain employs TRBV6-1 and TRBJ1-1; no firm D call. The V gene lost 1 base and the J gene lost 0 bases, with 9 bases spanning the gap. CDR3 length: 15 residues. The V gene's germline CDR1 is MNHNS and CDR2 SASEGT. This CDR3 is CASSEGRVLNTEAFF. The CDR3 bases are TGTGCCAGCAGTGAAGGAAGGGTCCTGAACACTGAAGCTTTCTTT.

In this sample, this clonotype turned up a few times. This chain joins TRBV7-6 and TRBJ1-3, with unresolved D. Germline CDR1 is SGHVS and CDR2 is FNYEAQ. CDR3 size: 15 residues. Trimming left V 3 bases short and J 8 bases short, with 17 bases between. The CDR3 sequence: CASSLAADHGDTIYF. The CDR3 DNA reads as TGTGCCAGCAGCTTGGCTGCGGATCATGGGGACACCATATATTTT. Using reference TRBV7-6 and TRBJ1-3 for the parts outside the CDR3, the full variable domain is GAGVSQSPRYKVTKRGQDVALRCDPISGHVSLYWYRQALGQGPEFLTYFNYEAQQDKSGLPNDRFSAERPEGSISTLTIQRTEQRDSAMYRCASSLAADHGDTIYFGEGSWLTVV.

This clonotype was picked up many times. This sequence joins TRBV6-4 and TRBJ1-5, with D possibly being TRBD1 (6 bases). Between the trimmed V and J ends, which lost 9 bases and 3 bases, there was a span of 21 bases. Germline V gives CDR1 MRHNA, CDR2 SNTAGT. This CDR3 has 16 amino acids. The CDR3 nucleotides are TGTGCCAGTGGGGAATCGGGACACTGCGACAATCAGCCCCAGCATTTT. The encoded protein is CASGESGHCDNQPQHF.

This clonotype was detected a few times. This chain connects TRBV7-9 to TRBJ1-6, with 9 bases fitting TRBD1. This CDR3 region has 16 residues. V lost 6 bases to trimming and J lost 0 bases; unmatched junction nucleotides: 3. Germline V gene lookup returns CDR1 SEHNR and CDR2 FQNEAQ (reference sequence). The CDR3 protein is CASRGTGSSYNSPLHF. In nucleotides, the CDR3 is TGTGCCAGCAGGGGGACAGGGAGCTCCTATAATTCACCCCTCCACTTT.

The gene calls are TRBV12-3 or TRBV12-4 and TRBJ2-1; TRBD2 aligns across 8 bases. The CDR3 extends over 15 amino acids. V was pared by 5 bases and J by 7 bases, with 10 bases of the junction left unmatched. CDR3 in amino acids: CASSPPGGEGNEQFF. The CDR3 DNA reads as TGTGCCAGCAGTCCCCCCGGGGGGGAAGGGAATGAGCAGTTCTTC.

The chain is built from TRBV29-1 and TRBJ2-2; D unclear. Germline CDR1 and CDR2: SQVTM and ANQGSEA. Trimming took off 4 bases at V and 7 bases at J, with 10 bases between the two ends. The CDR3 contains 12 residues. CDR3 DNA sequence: TGCAGCGTTGTAGGGTCCCACGGGGAGCTGTTTTTT. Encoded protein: CSVVGSHGELFF.

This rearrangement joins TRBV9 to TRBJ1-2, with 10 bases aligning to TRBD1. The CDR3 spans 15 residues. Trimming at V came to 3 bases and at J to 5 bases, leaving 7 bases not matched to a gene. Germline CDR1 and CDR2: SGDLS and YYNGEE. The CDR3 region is CASSGGTGAFYGYTF. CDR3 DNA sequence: TGTGCCAGCAGCGGAGGGACAGGGGCTTTTTATGGCTACACCTTC.

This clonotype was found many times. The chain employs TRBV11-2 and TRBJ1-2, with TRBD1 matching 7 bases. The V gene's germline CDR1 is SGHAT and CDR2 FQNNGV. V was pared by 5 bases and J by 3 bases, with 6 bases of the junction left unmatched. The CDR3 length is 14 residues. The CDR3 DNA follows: TGTGCCAGCAGCCTTCAGGGGGGGGACTATGGCTACACCTTC. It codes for CASSLQGGDYGYTF.

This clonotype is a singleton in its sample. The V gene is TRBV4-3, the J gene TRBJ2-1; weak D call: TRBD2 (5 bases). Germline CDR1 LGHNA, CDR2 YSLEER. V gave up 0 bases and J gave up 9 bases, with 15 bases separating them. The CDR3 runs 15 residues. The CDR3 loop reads CASSQDRGNGGEQFF. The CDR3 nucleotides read TGCGCCAGCAGCCAAGATCGAGGGAATGGAGGTGAGCAGTTCTTC.

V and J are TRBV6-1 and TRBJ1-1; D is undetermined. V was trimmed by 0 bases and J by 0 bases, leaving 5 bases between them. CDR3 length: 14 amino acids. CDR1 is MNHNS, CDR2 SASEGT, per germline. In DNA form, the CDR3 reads TGTGCCAGCAGTGAAGCGCTGATGAACACTGAAGCTTTCTTT. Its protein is CASSEALMNTEAFF.

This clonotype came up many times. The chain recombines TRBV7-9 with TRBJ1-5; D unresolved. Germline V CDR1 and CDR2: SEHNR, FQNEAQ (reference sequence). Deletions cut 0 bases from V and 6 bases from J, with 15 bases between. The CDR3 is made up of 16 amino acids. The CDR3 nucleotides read TGTGCCAGCAGCTTAGCGGTAGGGCTTGTTGGTCAGCCCCAGCATTTT. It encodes CASSLAVGLVGQPQHF.

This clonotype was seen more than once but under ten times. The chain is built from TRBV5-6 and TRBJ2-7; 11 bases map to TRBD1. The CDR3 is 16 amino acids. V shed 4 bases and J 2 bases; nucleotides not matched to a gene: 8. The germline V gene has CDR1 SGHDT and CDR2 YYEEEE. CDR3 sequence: CASSPPPGQGAYEQYV. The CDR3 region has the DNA TGTGCCAGCAGCCCGCCCCCGGGACAGGGGGCCTACGAGCAGTACGTC.

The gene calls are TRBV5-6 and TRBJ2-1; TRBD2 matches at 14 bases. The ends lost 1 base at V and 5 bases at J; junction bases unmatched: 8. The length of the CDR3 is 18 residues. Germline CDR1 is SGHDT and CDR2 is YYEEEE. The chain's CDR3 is CASSLRGTSGGMNNEQFF. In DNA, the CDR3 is TGTGCCAGCAGCTTGCGGGGGACTAGCGGGGGAATGAACAATGAGCAGTTCTTC.

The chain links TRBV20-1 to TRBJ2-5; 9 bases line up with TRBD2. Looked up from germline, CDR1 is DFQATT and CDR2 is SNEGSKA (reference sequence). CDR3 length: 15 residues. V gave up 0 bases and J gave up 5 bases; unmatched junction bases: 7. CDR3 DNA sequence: TGCAGTGCTAGAGATCTGCGGGGGGGCGTGGAGACCCAGTACTTC. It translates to CSARDLRGGVETQYF.

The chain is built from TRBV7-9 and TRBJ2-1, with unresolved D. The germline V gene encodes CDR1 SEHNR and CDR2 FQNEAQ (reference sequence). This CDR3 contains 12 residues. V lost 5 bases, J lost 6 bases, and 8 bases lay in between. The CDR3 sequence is CASSLLINEQFF. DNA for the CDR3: TGTGCCAGCAGCCTACTGATCAATGAGCAGTTCTTC.